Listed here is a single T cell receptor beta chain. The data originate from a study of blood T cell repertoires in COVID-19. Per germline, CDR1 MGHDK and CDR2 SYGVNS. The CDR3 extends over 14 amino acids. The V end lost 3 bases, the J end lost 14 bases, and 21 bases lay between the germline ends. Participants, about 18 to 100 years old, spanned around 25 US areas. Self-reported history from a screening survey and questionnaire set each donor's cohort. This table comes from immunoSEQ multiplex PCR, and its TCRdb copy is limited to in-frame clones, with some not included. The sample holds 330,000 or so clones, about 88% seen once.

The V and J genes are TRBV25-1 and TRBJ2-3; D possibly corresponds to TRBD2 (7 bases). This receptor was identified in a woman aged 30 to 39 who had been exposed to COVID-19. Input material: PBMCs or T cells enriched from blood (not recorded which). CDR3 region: CASSDGGGPHVRYF. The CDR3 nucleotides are TGTGCCAGCAGTGATGGGGGGGGGCCCCATGTTCGGTATTTT.